This T cell receptor beta chain was captured by sequencing in a study of T cells in Graves' hyperthyroidism and ophthalmopathy. RNA transcripts were the template for amplifying TCR beta CDR3 regions. With the HTBI primer set, the TCR CDR3 went through a first round of RT-PCR. TCRdb analysed the multiplex PCR reads with MiXCR anew, one entry per CDR3 protein. The sample lists a few hundred thousand distinct CDR3 sequences, more than 45% occurring once. The CDR3 is 15 residues long. In germline, CDR1 is SGDLS, CDR2 YYNGEE. Worth noting for this clonotype: At one of its ends the junction is not consistent with the germline gene, which may arise from a read error.

The receptor was isolated from a woman between 18 and 29 years old with Graves' hyperthyroidism. Sequencing was performed on peripheral blood or thyroid tissue (not recorded which). The V and J genes are TRBV9 and TRBJ2-5; 10 bases are shared with TRBD2. CDR3 bases: TGTGCCAGCAGGGGTGGGACTAGCGACCAAGGGACCCAGTACTTC. Encoded protein: CASRGGTSDQGTQYF.